A single sample is the source of the 13 T cell receptor beta chains below, sequenced in a study of cytomegalovirus exposure and HLA in healthy donors. PCR involved 60 Vbeta and 13 Jbeta primers. Here immunoSEQ multiplex PCR was the method, and the copy in TCRdb shows in-frame clones only, minus some. Of 100,000 to 150,000 clones listed, 75% to 85% are singletons. Sequencing was done on a sample of PBMCs. The receptors here all came from a woman between 40 and 55 years old in good health and CMV-seropositive.

The gene calls are TRBV7-8 and TRBJ2-1, with TRBD2 matching over 8 bases. From germline, CDR1 is SGHVS and CDR2 FQNEAQ. The CDR3 totals 14 residues. Unmatched junction bases numbered 4, after V lost 4 bases and J lost 5 bases. Here the CDR3 reads CASSSLAGHNEQFF. As DNA, the CDR3 is TGTGCCAGCAGCTCCCTAGCGGGTCACAATGAGCAGTTCTTC.

The chain employs TRBV19 and TRBJ1-2, with D uncertain. The length of the CDR3 is 14 residues. V was shortened by 7 bases and J by 2 bases, with 14 bases between the two germline ends. Germline assignment: CDR1 LNHDA and CDR2 SQIVND (reference sequence). The CDR3 DNA reads TGTGCCAGTATCTCGATCCCCGGGAACTATGGCTACACCTTC. The encoded protein is CASISIPGNYGYTF. The full variable domain, its missing parts supplied by reference TRBV19 and TRBJ1-2, is DGGITQSPKYLFRKEGQNVTLSCEQNLNHDAMYWYRQDPGQGLRLIYYSQIVNDFQKGDIAEGYSVSREKKESFPLTVTSAQKNPTAFYLCASISIPGNYGYTFGSGTRLTVV.

V is TRBV5-6 and J is TRBJ2-7, with 10 bases that match TRBD2. The germline gives CDR1 SGHDT, CDR2 YYEEEE. J lost 6 bases, V lost 2 bases, and 8 bases had no gene match. The CDR3 covers 15 residues. CDR3 in amino acids: CASSLLGLAALEQYF. The DNA for the CDR3 is TGTGCCAGCAGCTTACTAGGACTAGCGGCCCTCGAGCAGTACTTC.

V is TRBV10-3 and J is TRBJ2-7, with D maybe TRBD1 (6 bases). From germline, CDR1 is ENHRY and CDR2 SYGVKD. CDR3 length equals 14 residues. V lost 3 bases and J lost 0, with 9 bases in between. CDR3 region: CAISDDRSSYEQYF. CDR3 coding DNA: TGTGCCATCAGTGATGACAGGAGCTCCTACGAGCAGTACTTC.

This rearrangement joins TRBV7-9 to TRBJ1-2, with TRBD1 identical over 7 bases. J lost 3 bases, V lost 5 bases, and 6 bases had no gene match. Germline CDR1 is SEHNR and CDR2 is FQNEAQ (reference sequence). The CDR3 runs 14 residues. The DNA for the CDR3 is TGTGCCAGCAGCGACCTTGACAGGGACTATGGCTACACCTTC. It codes for CASSDLDRDYGYTF. The full variable domain, its missing parts supplied by reference TRBV7-9 and TRBJ1-2, is DTGVSQNPRHKITKRGQNVTFRCDPISEHNRLYWYRQTLGQGPEFLTYFQNEAQLEKSRLLSDRFSAERPKGSFSTLEIQRTEQGDSAMYLCASSDLDRDYGYTFGSGTRLTVV.

This CDR3 is CASSFVSGNTEAFF. CDR3 bases: TGTGCCAGCAGTTTTGTGTCGGGGAACACTGAAGCTTTCTTT. V is TRBV28 and J is TRBJ1-1, with D hard to call. V gave up 3 bases and J gave up 1 base, with 9 bases separating them. Germline V CDR1 and CDR2: MDHEN, SYDVKM. This CDR3 contains 14 residues.

The chain recombines TRBV7-2 with TRBJ1-1; D is perhaps TRBD1 (5 bases). The CDR3 runs to 14 residues. Germline V CDR1 and CDR2: SGHTA, FQGNSA. Trimming took 5 bases from V and 3 from J, leaving 13 bases between them. The CDR3 nucleotides read TGTGCCAGCAGCCCTCTTTCGGGGGACACTGAAGCTTTCTTT. Encoded protein: CASSPLSGDTEAFF.

The chain has TRBV25-1 and TRBJ2-6; TRBD1 matches 7 bases. The CDR3 has 15 residues. CDR1 is MGHDK, CDR2 SYGVNS, per germline. J was trimmed by 2 bases and V by 5 bases; bases with no gene match: 3. CDR3 nucleotide sequence: TGTGCCAGCAGTCTTCAGGGGGCTGGGGCCAACGTCCTGACTTTC. Amino acid sequence: CASSLQGAGANVLTF. Using reference TRBV25-1 and TRBJ2-6 for the parts outside the CDR3, the full variable domain is EADIYQTPRYLVIGTGKKITLECSQTMGHDKMYWYQQDPGMELHLIHYSYGVNSTEKGDLSSESTVSRIRTEHFPLTLESARPSHTSQYLCASSLQGAGANVLTFGAGSRLTVL.

The V call is TRBV5-1, the J call TRBJ2-7, with no clear D. V lost 0 bases and J lost 0, with 7 bases in between. This CDR3 is 14 amino acids long. Germline CDR1 is SGHRS and CDR2 is YFSETQ. CDR3 amino acids: CASSLASGSYEQYF. Here the CDR3 DNA reads TGCGCCAGCAGCTTGGCCTCGGGCTCCTACGAGCAGTACTTC.

This chain connects TRBV5-1 to TRBJ2-7, with 9 nucleotides matching TRBD1. This CDR3 spans 16 amino acids. Trimming took 0 bases from V and 1 from J; bases not matched to a gene: 5. Germline V gene lookup returns CDR1 SGHRS and CDR2 YFSETQ. CDR3 amino acids: CASSLGSGTGSYEQYF. CDR3 nucleotides: TGCGCCAGCAGCTTGGGGTCTGGGACAGGGTCCTACGAGCAGTACTTC.

The chain employs TRBV10-3 and TRBJ2-7; 7 nucleotides align to TRBD1. CDR1 and CDR2 (germline): ENHRY, SYGVKD. The CDR3 consists of 17 residues. Trimming cost V 3 bases and J 4 bases; bases outside gene matches: 15. CDR3: CAISDRIVDRPFYEQYF. DNA for the CDR3: TGTGCCATCAGTGATAGAATCGTGGACAGGCCCTTTTACGAGCAGTACTTC.

This clone was observed a handful of times. The rearrangement joins TRBV6-5 to TRBJ1-2; 7 nucleotides align to TRBD1. The CDR3 totals 13 residues. The germline CDR1 and CDR2 sequences are MNHEY and SVGAGI. The V and J ends lost 5 bases and 8 bases, in that order; junction bases with no gene match: 8. The DNA of the CDR3 is TGTGCCAGCAGTCATCGGGACAGAGAAGGCTACACCTTC. Amino acids: CASSHRDREGYTF.

V usage is TRBV6-5 and J usage is TRBJ1-2, with 8 bases matching TRBD1. CDR3 size: 13 residues. The germline CDR1 and CDR2 sequences are MNHEY and SVGAGI. V lost 2 bases, J lost 7 bases, and 3 bases stayed unmatched. In DNA, the CDR3 is TGTGCCAGCAGTTACGGGACAGGCGGTGGCTACACCTTC. Its translation: CASSYGTGGGYTF.